This T cell receptor (beta chain) appears in the sequencing data of a study of blood T cell repertoires in COVID-19. As for the study in general: Collection of acute and convalescent COVID-19 samples took place in the United States, Italy and Spain. PBMCs, B-cell-depleted T cells, or T cells were the source of the cDNA or gDNA that made up the material.

In the original analysis: Estimated nucleated cell counts came from reference gene primer amplification. Assay: immunoSEQ multiplex PCR; the TCRdb copy retains only in-frame clones and omits some. From that table come the V and J calls and clone size; the DNA was used to work out D and trimming. Of 450,000 to 500,000 clones in the sample, roughly 87% are singletons; the top ten hold 0.7%. There are 19 residues in the CDR3. The ends lost 2 bases at V and 3 bases at J; junction bases unmatched: 19. The germline gives CDR1 ENHRY, CDR2 SYGVKD. Grouping used clinical history reported by participants in a survey and questionnaire.

This clonotype was obtained from a woman between 18 and 29 years old who had recovered from COVID-19. This chain links TRBV10-3 with TRBJ2-7; 7 bases are a match to TRBD2. Sequencing was performed on PBMCs or T cells enriched from blood (not recorded which). This CDR3 reads CAISEGLADITKSFYEQYF. The CDR3 DNA is TGTGCCATCAGTGAGGGTCTAGCGGATATAACGAAGAGCTTCTACGAGCAGTACTTC.